This T cell receptor beta chain was obtained from a study of blood T cell repertoires in COVID-19. Measured with immunoSEQ multiplex PCR; TCRdb has only the in-frame clones, and not every one. The sample has about 220,000 clones, 85% to 90% seen once. Germline V gene data show CDR1 as SGHAT and CDR2 as FQNNGV. V trimming: 2 bases; J trimming: 6 bases; junction bases outside the gene matches: 6. The CDR3 extends over 15 amino acids. The V call is TRBV11-2, the J call TRBJ1-4; TRBD1 aligns across 7 bases. The sample taken for sequencing was PBMCs or T cells enriched from blood (not recorded which). The sequence derives from a man aged 30 to 39 who had been exposed to COVID-19. CDR3 residues: CASSLQGTADEKLFF. DNA of the CDR3: TGTGCCAGCAGCTTACAAGGGACAGCTGATGAAAAACTGTTTTTT.